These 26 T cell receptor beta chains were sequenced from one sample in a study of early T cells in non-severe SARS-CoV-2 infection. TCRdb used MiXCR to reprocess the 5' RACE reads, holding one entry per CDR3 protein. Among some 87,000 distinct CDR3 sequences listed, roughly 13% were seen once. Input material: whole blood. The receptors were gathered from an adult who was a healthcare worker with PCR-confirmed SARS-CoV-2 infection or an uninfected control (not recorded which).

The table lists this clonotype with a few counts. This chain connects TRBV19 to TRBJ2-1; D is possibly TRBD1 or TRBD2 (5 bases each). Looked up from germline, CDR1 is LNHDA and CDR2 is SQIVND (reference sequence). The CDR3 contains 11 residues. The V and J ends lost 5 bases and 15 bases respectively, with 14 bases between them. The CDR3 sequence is CASSGDQRPFF. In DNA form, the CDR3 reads TGTGCCAGTAGTGGGGACCAAAGGCCGTTCTTC.

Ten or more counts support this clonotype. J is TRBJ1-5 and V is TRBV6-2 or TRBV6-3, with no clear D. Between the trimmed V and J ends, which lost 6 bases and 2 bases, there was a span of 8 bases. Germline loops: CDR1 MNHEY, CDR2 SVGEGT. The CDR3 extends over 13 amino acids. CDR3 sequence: CASSFPGNQPQHF. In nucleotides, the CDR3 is TGTGCCAGCAGCTTCCCGGGCAATCAGCCCCAGCATTTT.

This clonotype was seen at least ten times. In nucleotides, the CDR3 is TGCAGCGTTGTGCTAGATGAGACCTACGAGCAGTACTTC. This sequence encodes CSVVLDETYEQYF. The chain recombines TRBV29-1 with TRBJ2-7; D gene unclear. The CDR3 has 13 residues. Trimming cost V 4 bases and J 2 bases, with 12 bases left between them. Germline V CDR1 and CDR2: SQVTM, ANQGSEA.

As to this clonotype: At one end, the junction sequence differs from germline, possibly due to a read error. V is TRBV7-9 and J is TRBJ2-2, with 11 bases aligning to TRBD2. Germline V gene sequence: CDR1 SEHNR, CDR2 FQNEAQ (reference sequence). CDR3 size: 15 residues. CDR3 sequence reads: CAGSLTSGVTGELFF. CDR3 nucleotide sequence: TGTGCCGGCAGCTTGACTAGCGGGGTCACCGGGGAGCTGTTTTTT.

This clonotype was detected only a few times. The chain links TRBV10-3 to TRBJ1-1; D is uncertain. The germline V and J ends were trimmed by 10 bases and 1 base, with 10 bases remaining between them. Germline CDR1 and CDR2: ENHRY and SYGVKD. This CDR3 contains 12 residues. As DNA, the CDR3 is TGTGCCACCTGGACTGGGAACACTGAAGCTTTCTTT. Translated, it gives CATWTGNTEAFF.

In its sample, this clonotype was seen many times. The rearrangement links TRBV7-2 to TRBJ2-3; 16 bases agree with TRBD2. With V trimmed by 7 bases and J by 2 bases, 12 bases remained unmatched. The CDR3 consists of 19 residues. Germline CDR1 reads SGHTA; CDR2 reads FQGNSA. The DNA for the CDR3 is TGTGCCAGCACATCAAGGGGACTAGCGGGAGGGCATCTCACAGATACGCAGTATTTT. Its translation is CASTSRGLAGGHLTDTQYF.

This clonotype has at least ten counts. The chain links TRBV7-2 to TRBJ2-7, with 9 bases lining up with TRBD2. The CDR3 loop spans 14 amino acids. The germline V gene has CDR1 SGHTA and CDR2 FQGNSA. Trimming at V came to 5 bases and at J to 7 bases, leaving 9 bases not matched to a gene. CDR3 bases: TGTGCCAGCAGCACTCACCCTCTAGCGGGGGAGCAGTACTTC. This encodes CASSTHPLAGEQYF.

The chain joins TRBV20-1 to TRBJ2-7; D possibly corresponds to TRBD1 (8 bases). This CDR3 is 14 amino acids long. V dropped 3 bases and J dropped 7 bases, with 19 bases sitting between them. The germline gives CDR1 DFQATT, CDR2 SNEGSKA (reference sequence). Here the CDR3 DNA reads TGCAGTGCTAGGCGGGGGCAGGGGGCGCAAGAGCAGTACTTC. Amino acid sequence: CSARRGQGAQEQYF.

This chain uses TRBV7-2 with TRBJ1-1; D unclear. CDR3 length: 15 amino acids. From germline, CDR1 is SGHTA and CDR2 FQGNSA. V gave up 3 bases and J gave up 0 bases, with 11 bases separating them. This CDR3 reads CASSFYYSLNTEAFF. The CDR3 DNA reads TGTGCCAGCAGCTTCTATTACTCCCTGAACACTGAAGCTTTCTTT. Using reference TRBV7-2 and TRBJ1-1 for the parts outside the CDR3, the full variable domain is GAGVSQSPSNKVTEKGKDVELRCDPISGHTALYWYRQSLGQGLEFLIYFQGNSAPDKSGLPSDRFSAERTGGSVSTLTIQRTQQEDSAVYLCASSFYYSLNTEAFFGQGTRLTVV.

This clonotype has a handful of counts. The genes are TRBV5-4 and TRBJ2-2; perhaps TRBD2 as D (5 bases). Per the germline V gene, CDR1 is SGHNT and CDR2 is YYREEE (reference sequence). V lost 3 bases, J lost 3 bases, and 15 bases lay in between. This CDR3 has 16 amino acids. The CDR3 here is CASSSPGGGDTGELFF. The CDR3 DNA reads TGTGCCAGCAGCTCCCCCGGAGGTGGGGACACCGGGGAGCTGTTTTTT.

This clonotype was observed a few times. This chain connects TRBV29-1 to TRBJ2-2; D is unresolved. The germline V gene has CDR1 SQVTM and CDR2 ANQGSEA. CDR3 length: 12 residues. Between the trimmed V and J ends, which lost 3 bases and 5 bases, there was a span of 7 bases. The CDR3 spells CSVEKGTGELFF. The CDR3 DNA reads TGCAGCGTTGAGAAAGGGACCGGGGAGCTGTTTTTT.

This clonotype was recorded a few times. DNA of the CDR3: TGTGCCTGGAGTCAGGGCCCCTGGGAGCAGTACTTC. Translating it yields CAWSQGPWEQYF. The chain links TRBV30 to TRBJ2-7; a weak D match, TRBD1 (5 bases). V was pared by 2 bases and J by 7 bases, with 12 bases between. Germline V gives CDR1 GTSNPN, CDR2 SVGIG (reference sequence). The CDR3 extends over 12 amino acids.

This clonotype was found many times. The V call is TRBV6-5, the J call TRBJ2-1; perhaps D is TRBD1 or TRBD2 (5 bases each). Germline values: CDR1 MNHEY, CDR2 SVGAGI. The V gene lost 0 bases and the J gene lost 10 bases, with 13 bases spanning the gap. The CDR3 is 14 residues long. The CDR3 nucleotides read TGTGCCAGCAGTTACTCGAGATACGGGGCCGAGCAGTTCTTC. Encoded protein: CASSYSRYGAEQFF.

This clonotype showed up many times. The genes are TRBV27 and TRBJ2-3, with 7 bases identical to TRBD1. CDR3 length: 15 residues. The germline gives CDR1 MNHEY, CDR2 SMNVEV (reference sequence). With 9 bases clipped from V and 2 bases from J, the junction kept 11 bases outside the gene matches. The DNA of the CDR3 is TGTGCCAGTCAAGTTCGGGACAGTAACACAGATACGCAGTATTTT. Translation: CASQVRDSNTDTQYF.

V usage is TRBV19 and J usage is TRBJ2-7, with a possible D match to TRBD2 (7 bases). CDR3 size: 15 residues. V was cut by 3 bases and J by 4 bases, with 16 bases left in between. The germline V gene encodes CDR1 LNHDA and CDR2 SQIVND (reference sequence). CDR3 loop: CASSITWGGQYEQYF. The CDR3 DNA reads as TGTGCCAGTAGTATTACGTGGGGGGGCCAGTACGAGCAGTACTTC.

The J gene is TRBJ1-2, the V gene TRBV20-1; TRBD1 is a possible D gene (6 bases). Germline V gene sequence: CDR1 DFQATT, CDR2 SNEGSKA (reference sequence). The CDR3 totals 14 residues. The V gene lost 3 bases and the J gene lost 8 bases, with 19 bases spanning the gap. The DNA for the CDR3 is TGCAGTGCTAGCCCCCAGGCAGGGGCACGGGGCTACACCTTC. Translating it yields CSASPQAGARGYTF.

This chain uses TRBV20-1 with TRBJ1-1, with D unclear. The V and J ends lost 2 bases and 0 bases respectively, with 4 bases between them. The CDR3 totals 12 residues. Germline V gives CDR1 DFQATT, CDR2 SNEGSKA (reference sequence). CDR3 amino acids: CSARLVNTEAFF. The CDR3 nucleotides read TGCAGTGCTAGATTGGTGAACACTGAAGCTTTCTTT.

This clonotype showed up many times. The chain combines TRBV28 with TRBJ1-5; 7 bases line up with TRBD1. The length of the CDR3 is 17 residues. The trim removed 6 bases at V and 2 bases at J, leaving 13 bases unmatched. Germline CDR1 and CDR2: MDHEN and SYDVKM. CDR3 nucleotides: TGTGCCAGCAGAAAGACAGGGACCCAACGTGGCAATCAGCCCCAGCATTTT. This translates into CASRKTGTQRGNQPQHF. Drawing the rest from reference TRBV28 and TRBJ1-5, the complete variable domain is DVKVTQSSRYLVKRTGEKVFLECVQDMDHENMFWYRQDPGLGLRLIYFSYDVKMKEKGDIPEGYSVSREKKERFSLILESASTNQTSMYLCASRKTGTQRGNQPQHFGDGTRLSIL.

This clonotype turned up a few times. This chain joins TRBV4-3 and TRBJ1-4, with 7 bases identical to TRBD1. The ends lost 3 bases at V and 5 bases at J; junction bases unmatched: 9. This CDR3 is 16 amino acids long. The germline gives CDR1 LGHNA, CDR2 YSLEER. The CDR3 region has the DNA TGCGCCAGCAGCCAGATAAGACAGGGAGGAAATGAAAAACTGTTTTTT. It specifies CASSQIRQGGNEKLFF.

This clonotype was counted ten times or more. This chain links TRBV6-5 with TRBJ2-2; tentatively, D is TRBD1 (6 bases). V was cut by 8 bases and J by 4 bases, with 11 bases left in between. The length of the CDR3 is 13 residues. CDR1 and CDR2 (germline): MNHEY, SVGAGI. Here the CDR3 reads CASGTGSTGELFF. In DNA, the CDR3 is TGTGCCAGCGGAACAGGGTCCACCGGGGAGCTGTTTTTT.

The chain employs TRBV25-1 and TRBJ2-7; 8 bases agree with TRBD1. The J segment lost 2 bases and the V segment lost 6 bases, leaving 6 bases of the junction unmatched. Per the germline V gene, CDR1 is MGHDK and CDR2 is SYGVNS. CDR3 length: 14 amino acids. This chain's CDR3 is CASSMGQATYEQYF. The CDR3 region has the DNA TGTGCCAGCAGCATGGGACAGGCTACCTACGAGCAGTACTTC.

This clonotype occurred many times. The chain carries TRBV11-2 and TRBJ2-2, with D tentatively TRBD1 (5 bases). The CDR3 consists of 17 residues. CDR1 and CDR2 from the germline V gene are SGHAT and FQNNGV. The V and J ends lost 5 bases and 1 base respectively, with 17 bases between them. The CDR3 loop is CASSPGAGYLNTGELFF. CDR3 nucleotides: TGTGCCAGCAGCCCCGGCGCAGGGTACCTGAACACCGGGGAGCTGTTTTTT.

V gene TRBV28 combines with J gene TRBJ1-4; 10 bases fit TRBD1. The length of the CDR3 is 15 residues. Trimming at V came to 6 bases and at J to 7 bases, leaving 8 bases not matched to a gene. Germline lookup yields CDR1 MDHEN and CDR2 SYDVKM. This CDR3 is CASSRQGAESEKLFF. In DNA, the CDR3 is TGTGCCAGCAGCAGACAGGGGGCGGAGAGTGAAAAACTGTTTTTT. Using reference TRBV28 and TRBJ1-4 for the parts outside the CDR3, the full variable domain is DVKVTQSSRYLVKRTGEKVFLECVQDMDHENMFWYRQDPGLGLRLIYFSYDVKMKEKGDIPEGYSVSREKKERFSLILESASTNQTSMYLCASSRQGAESEKLFFGSGTQLSVL.

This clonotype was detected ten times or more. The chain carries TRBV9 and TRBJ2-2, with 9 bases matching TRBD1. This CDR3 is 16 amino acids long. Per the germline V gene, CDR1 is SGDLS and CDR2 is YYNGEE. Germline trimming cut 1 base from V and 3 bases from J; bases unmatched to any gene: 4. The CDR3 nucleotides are TGTGCCAGCAGCGTATCCGGGACAGGGCACACCGGGGAGCTGTTTTTT. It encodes CASSVSGTGHTGELFF.

The CDR3 reads CASRPPRWRSDEQFF. As DNA, the CDR3 is TGTGCCAGCAGACCACCCCGGTGGCGGAGCGATGAGCAGTTCTTC. The V gene is TRBV12-3 or TRBV12-4, the J gene TRBJ2-1; the D is unclear. The CDR3 spans 15 residues. Trimming shortened V by 6 bases and J by 8 bases, and 20 bases separated the two germline ends.

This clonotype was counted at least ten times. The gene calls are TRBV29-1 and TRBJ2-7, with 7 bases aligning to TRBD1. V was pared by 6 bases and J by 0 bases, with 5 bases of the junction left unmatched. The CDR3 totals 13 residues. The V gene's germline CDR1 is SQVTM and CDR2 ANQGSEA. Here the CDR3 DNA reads TGCAGCGTCCAGACAGGGAGCTCCTACGAGCAGTACTTC. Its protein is CSVQTGSSYEQYF.